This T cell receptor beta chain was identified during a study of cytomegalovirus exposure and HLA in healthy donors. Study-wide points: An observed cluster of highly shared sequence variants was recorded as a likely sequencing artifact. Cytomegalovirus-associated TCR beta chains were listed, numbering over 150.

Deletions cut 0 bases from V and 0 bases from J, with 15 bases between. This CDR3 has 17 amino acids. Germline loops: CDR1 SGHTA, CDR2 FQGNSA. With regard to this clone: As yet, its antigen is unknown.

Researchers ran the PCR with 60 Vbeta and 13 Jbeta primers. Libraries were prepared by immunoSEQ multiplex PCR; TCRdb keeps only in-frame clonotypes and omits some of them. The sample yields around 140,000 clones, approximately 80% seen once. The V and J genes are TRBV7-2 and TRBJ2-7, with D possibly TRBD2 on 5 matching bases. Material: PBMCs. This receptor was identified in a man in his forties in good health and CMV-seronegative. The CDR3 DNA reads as TGTGCCAGCAGCTTAGCCCGACTACCACCACGCTCCTACGAGCAGTACTTC. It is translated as CASSLARLPPRSYEQYF.